Listed below are T cell receptor beta chains from one sample, sequenced in a study of Graves' ophthalmopathy and Graves' hyperthyroidism. MiXCR, run by TCRdb on the multiplex PCR reads, gives a single entry per CDR3 protein. The table includes around 590,000 distinct CDR3 sequences, 39% detected once. Sequencing was carried out using peripheral blood or thyroid tissue (not recorded which). These receptors all come from an adult man with Graves' hyperthyroidism. Both conserved end residues are part of each CDR3. A D gene is named only where the DNA matches it firmly. Size tells how often a clone was seen (once, few, many) or the class of an expanded clone, and some rows leave it out.

j_gene,v_gene,len,abundance,d_gene,CDR3nt,CDR3aa
TRBJ1-2,TRBV6-5,13,many,NA,TGTGCCAGCAGTTACGATCTCCTCTATGGCTACACCTTC,CASSYDLLYGYTF
TRBJ2-5,TRBV24-1,13,many,NA,TGTGCCACCAGTGCTGGGGCCCAAGAGACCCAGTACTTC,CATSAGAQETQYF
TRBJ2-7,TRBV5-6,13,many,NA,TGTGCCAGCAGCTTGGTAGGGGCACACGAGCAGTACTTC,CASSLVGAHEQYF
TRBJ2-2,TRBV12-3/TRBV12-4,12,NA,NA,TGTGCCAGCAGTTTCAACACCGGGGGGCTGTTTTTT,CASSFNTGGLFF
TRBJ1-1,TRBV9,12,NA,NA,TGTGCCAGCTCTGACCCAGGGGCCGCAGCTTTCTTT,CASSDPGAAAFF
TRBJ2-2,TRBV5-8,13,many,NA,TGTGCCAGCAGCTTGGTGCCCACCGGGGAGCTGTTTTTT,CASSLVPTGELFF
TRBJ1-1,TRBV11-2,15,many,TRBD1,TGTGCCAGCAGGAGAACCGGGACAGTGAACACTGAAGCTTTCTTT,CASRRTGTVNTEAFF
TRBJ2-2,TRBV10-3,14,NA,NA,TGTGCCATCACCGGGACTCTGAACACCGGGGAGCTGTTTTTT,CAITGTLNTGELFF
TRBJ2-7,TRBV5-1,17,NA,NA,TGCGCCAGCAGTTCCCAGCCTCGGGACGCGGCTGGCTACGAGCAGTACTTC,CASSSQPRDAAGYEQYF
TRBJ1-6,TRBV7-8,16,NA,TRBD1,TGTGCCAGCAGAGGTCACAGGGGAGACTATAATTCACCCCTCCACTTT,CASRGHRGDYNSPLHF
TRBJ2-6,TRBV19,16,NA,NA,TGTGCCAGTAGTATGGACGGGATTTCTGGGGCCAACGTCCTGACTTTC,CASSMDGISGANVLTF
TRBJ2-7,TRBV2,10,many,NA,TGTGCCTCCAAGTATTACGAGCAGTACTTC,CASKYYEQYF
TRBJ2-5,TRBV24-1,12,NA,TRBD1,TGTGCCACCAGCGGGACAGAAGAGACCCAGTACTTC,CATSGTEETQYF
TRBJ1-3,TRBV10-3,17,many,TRBD1,TGTGCCATCAGTTCTAATCCGGGACAGGGGGCTGGAAACACCATATATTTT,CAISSNPGQGAGNTIYF
TRBJ2-7,TRBV7-9,17,NA,TRBD2,TGTGCCAGCAGCCTAAGCACCGGGACTAGCGGGAGCAACGAGCAGTACTTC,CASSLSTGTSGSNEQYF
TRBJ2-2,TRBV28,15,NA,NA,TGTGCCAGCAGTCGTACACAGGGAGACGGCGGGGAGCTGTTTTTT,CASSRTQGDGGELFF
TRBJ1-1,TRBV29-1,13,many,NA,TGCAGCGTTTACAAGGGCTTAAACACTGAAGCTTTCTTT,CSVYKGLNTEAFF
TRBJ2-2,TRBV7-8,13,many,NA,TGTGCCAGCAGCTCACAGGCGGCCGGGGAGCTGTTTTTT,CASSSQAAGELFF
TRBJ1-2,TRBV5-8,14,many,TRBD1,TGTGCCAGCAGCTTGGCTGGACAGGGGAACGGCTACACCTTC,CASSLAGQGNGYTF
TRBJ1-6,TRBV28,15,many,NA,TGTGCCAGCAGTACCCGACAGGAACTAAGATCACCCCTCCACTTT,CASSTRQELRSPLHF
TRBJ2-5,TRBV24-1,16,many,TRBD1,TGTGCCACCAGTGATTTAGGACAGGCGAACCAAGAGACCCAGTACTTC,CATSDLGQANQETQYF
TRBJ1-3,TRBV29-1,13,NA,NA,TGCAGCGTTGATGGGGGCCCTGGAAACACCATATATTTT,CSVDGGPGNTIYF
TRBJ2-2,TRBV19,17,NA,TRBD1,TGTGCCAGTAGTATCATCCAAGGACAGGGGGGTTCCGGGGAGCTGTTTTTT,CASSIIQGQGGSGELFF
TRBJ1-6,TRBV19,15,many,TRBD1,TGTGCCAGTAGTCCTCGGACAGGGGGCATTTCACCCCTCCACTTT,CASSPRTGGISPLHF
TRBJ1-5,TRBV7-6,15,NA,TRBD1,TGTGCCTGGAGACACAGGGGTCGTCGCAATCAGCCCCAGCATTTT,CAWRHRGRRNQPQHF
TRBJ1-5,TRBV10-3,14,NA,NA,TGTGCCAGCAGTAATGGGGGATCCAATCAGCCCCAGCATTTT,CASSNGGSNQPQHF
TRBJ1-1,TRBV30,12,few,NA,TGTGCCTGGAACAGGGCGAACACTGAAGCTTTCTTT,CAWNRANTEAFF
TRBJ1-3,TRBV6-5,14,few,NA,TGTGCCAGCAAAACGACCTTCTCTGGAAACACCATATATTTT,CASKTTFSGNTIYF
TRBJ2-2,TRBV10-2,14,many,NA,TGCGCCAGCAGTCAAGGGGGGGACACCGGGGAGCTGTTTTTT,CASSQGGDTGELFF
TRBJ1-5,TRBV7-8,13,many,TRBD1,TGTGCCAGCAGCCCGAGGACAGGTCGGCCCCAGCATTTT,CASSPRTGRPQHF
TRBJ2-7,TRBV19,16,once,TRBD2,TGTGCCAGTAGCAATGAAGGACTAGCGGGAAGGGGCGAGCAGTACTTC,CASSNEGLAGRGEQYF
TRBJ2-2,TRBV2,16,NA,TRBD1,TGTGCCAGCAGTGACAGGGGGCTAGCGAACACCGGGGAGCTGTTTTTT,CASSDRGLANTGELFF
TRBJ1-2,TRBV7-9,16,NA,TRBD1,TGTGCCAGCAGCTCCGCCGGGACAGCCCAGGAATATGGCTACACCTTC,CASSSAGTAQEYGYTF
TRBJ1-1,TRBV6-5,13,few,NA,TGTGCCAGCACCAGCACGGGCCACACTGAAGCTTTCTTT,CASTSTGHTEAFF
TRBJ1-4,TRBV28,12,NA,NA,TGTGCCAGTGCCGGGACCGCCGAAAAACTGTTTTTT,CASAGTAEKLFF
TRBJ2-2,TRBV7-3,15,NA,TRBD2,TGTGCCAGCAGCCCGGGGGGGGAGAGCACCGGGGAGCTGTTTTTT,CASSPGGESTGELFF
TRBJ2-5,TRBV12-3/TRBV12-4,11,many,NA,TGTGCCAGCAGCGCAAAAGGGACCCAGTACTTC,CASSAKGTQYF
TRBJ2-7,TRBV7-8,16,few,NA,TGTGCCAGCAGCTCCCCCTCGGACCGGCCCATCGATGAGCAGTACTTC,CASSSPSDRPIDEQYF
TRBJ1-4,TRBV19,14,many,TRBD1,TGTGCCAGTAGAATGGGGGGACAGGATGAAAAACTGTTTTTT,CASRMGGQDEKLFF
TRBJ1-2,TRBV5-1,13,NA,NA,TGCGCCAGCAGCGCCGGGGACGGCTATGGCTACACCTTC,CASSAGDGYGYTF
TRBJ1-3,TRBV7-2,13,NA,NA,TGTGCCAGCAGCTCCATCCCTGGAAACACCATATATTTT,CASSSIPGNTIYF
TRBJ2-1,TRBV7-9,14,NA,TRBD1,TGTGCCAGCACCGGGACAGGGGGACACAATGAGCAGTTCTTC,CASTGTGGHNEQFF